These T cell receptor beta chains were read from a single sample in a study of blood T cells in healthy people across ages. Each CDR3 protein is one row after TCRdb ran MiXCR on the 5' RACE reads. Of approximately 880,000 distinct CDR3 sequences in the sample, 45% to 50% were seen once. The material sequenced was blood. These TCRs come from a man younger than 45 in good health. Each CDR3 is given with its conserved first and last residue. Each record gives: CDR3 length, J gene, D gene, V gene, clone size, CDR3 DNA, CDR3 protein. D genes are given only for firm matches. Clone sizes are given selectively: once, few, many, or a class where the clone is expanded.

cdr3_length: 13
j_call: TRBJ1-2
d_call: .
v_call: TRBV7-9
clone_size: few
cdr3_nt: TGTGCCAGCAGCTTACACCTTAACTATGGCTACACCTTC
cdr3_aa: CASSLHLNYGYTF

cdr3_length: 13
j_call: TRBJ1-2
d_call: .
v_call: TRBV2
clone_size: few
cdr3_nt: TGTGCCAGCAGTGGGCAGGGGAACTATGGCTACACCTTC
cdr3_aa: CASSGQGNYGYTF

cdr3_length: 15
j_call: TRBJ2-1
d_call: .
v_call: TRBV6-6
clone_size: once
cdr3_nt: TGTGCCAGCAGTTATGGTCAGATGACCTACAATGAGCAGTTCTTC
cdr3_aa: CASSYGQMTYNEQFF

cdr3_length: 18
j_call: TRBJ2-1
d_call: TRBD2
v_call: TRBV7-9
clone_size: .
cdr3_nt: TGTGCCAGCACCCCCGGGACTAGTTTTTTTAGCTCCTACAATGAGCAGTTCTTC
cdr3_aa: CASTPGTSFFSSYNEQFF

cdr3_length: 21
j_call: TRBJ2-2
d_call: .
v_call: TRBV6-2/TRBV6-3
clone_size: .
cdr3_nt: TGTGCCAGCAGTCGGCCGTCTTGGCAGGGAGACCCGGGTAGGAACACCGGGGAGCTGTTTTTT
cdr3_aa: CASSRPSWQGDPGRNTGELFF

cdr3_length: 12
j_call: TRBJ2-2
d_call: .
v_call: TRBV7-6
clone_size: .
cdr3_nt: TGTGCCAGCAGCTTAGCGTGGGGGGAGCTGTTTTTT
cdr3_aa: CASSLAWGELFF

cdr3_length: 15
j_call: TRBJ2-1
d_call: TRBD1
v_call: TRBV7-9
clone_size: .
cdr3_nt: TGTGCCAGCAGCTTAGCGAGGGGGCAAATTATTGAGCAGTTCTTC
cdr3_aa: CASSLARGQIIEQFF

cdr3_length: 15
j_call: TRBJ1-6
d_call: .
v_call: TRBV28
clone_size: few
cdr3_nt: TGTGCCAGCAGTTCCCGGGACTACCATAATTCACCCCTCCACTTT
cdr3_aa: CASSSRDYHNSPLHF

cdr3_length: 14
j_call: TRBJ2-2
d_call: TRBD1
v_call: TRBV7-2
clone_size: many
cdr3_nt: TGTGCCAGCAGGGGACAGGGGAACACCGGGGAGCTGTTTTTT
cdr3_aa: CASRGQGNTGELFF

cdr3_length: 16
j_call: TRBJ2-2
d_call: .
v_call: TRBV7-9
clone_size: .
cdr3_nt: TGTGCCAGCAGCCCAAACGGGGGGCCGAGCACCGGGGAGCTGTTTTTT
cdr3_aa: CASSPNGGPSTGELFF

cdr3_length: 14
j_call: TRBJ1-2
d_call: .
v_call: TRBV7-2
clone_size: .
cdr3_nt: TGTGCCAGCAGCTTTCTGGCAGATTACTATGGCTACACCTTC
cdr3_aa: CASSFLADYYGYTF

cdr3_length: 16
j_call: TRBJ2-1
d_call: TRBD2
v_call: TRBV20-1
clone_size: .
cdr3_nt: TGCAGTGCTAGAGCAACGGGGGGGACTAGGGGGAATGAGCAGTTCTTC
cdr3_aa: CSARATGGTRGNEQFF

cdr3_length: 16
j_call: TRBJ2-1
d_call: .
v_call: TRBV19
clone_size: .
cdr3_nt: TGTGCCAGTAGTATACGTGGCTCTAGCTCCTACAATGAGCAGTTCTTC
cdr3_aa: CASSIRGSSSYNEQFF

cdr3_length: 13
j_call: TRBJ2-3
d_call: .
v_call: TRBV3-1
clone_size: .
cdr3_nt: TGTGCCAGCAGCCAAGGGGAGAGGACTACGCAGTATTTT
cdr3_aa: CASSQGERTTQYF